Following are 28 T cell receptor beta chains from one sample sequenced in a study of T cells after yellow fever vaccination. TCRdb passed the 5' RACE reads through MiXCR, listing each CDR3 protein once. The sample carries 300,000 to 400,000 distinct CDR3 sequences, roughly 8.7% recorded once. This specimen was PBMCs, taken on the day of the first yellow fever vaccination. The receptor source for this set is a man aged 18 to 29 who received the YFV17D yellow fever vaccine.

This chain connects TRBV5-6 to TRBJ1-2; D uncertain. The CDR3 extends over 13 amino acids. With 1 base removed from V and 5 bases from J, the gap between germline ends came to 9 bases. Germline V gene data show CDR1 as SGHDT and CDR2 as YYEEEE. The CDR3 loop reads CASSLPQPYGYTF. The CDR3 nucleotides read TGTGCCAGCAGCTTGCCCCAGCCTTATGGCTACACCTTC.

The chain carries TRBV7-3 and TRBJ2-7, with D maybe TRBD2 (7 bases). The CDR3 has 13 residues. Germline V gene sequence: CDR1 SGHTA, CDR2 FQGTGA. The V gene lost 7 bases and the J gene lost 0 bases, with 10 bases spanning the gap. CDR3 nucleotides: TGTGCCAGCAATGGGGGGGCCTCCTACGAGCAGTACTTC. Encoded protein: CASNGGASYEQYF.

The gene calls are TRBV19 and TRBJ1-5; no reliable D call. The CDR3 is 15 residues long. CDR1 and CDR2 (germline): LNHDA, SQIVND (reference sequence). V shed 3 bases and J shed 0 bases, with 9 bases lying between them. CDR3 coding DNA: TGTGCCAGTAGTATGGCTGGAAATAGCAATCAGCCCCAGCATTTT. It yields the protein CASSMAGNSNQPQHF.

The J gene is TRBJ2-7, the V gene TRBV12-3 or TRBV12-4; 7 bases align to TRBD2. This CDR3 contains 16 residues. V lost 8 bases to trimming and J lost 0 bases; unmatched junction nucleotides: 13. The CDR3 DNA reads TGTGCCAGCCCCCCGGGAGGCGTTTTGAGCTCCTACGAGCAGTACGTC. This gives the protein CASPPGGVLSSYEQYV.

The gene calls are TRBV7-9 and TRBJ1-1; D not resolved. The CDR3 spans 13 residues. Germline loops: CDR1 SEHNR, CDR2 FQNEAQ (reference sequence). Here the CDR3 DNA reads TGTGTTCTCTTCAAACCCCAGAACACTGAAGCTTTCTTT. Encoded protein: CVLFKPQNTEAFF.

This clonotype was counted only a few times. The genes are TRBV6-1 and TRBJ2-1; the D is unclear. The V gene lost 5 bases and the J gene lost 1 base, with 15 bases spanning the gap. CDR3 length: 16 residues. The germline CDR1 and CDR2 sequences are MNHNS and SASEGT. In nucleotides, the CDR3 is TGTGCCAGCAGTCCGGACGCAAGACCTTCCTACAATGAGCAGTTCTTC. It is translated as CASSPDARPSYNEQFF.

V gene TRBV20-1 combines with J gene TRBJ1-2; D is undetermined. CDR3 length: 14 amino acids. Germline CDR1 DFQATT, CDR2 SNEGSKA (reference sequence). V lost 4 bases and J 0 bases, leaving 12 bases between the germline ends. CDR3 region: CSAIRTVSNYGYTF. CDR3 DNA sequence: TGCAGTGCTATTAGGACGGTTTCTAACTATGGCTACACCTTC.

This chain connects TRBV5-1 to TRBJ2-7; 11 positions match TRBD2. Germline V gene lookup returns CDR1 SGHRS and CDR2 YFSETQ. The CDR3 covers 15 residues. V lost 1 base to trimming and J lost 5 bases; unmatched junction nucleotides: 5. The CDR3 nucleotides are TGCGCCAGCAGCTTGAGTAGCGGGGGGGCCGACGAGCAGTACTTC. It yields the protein CASSLSSGGADEQYF.

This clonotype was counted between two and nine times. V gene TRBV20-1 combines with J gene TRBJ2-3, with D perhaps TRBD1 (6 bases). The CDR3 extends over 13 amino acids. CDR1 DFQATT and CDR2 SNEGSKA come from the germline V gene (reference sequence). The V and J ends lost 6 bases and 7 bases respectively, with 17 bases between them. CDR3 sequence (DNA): TGCAGTGCGATACGGGACACTTCGTATACGCAGTATTTT. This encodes CSAIRDTSYTQYF.

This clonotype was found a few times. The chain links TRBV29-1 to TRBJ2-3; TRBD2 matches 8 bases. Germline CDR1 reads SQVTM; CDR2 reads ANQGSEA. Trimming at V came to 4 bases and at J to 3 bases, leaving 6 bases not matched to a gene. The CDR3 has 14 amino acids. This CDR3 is CSVGPSGGTDTQYF. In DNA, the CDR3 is TGCAGCGTTGGTCCAAGCGGGGGAACAGATACGCAGTATTTT.

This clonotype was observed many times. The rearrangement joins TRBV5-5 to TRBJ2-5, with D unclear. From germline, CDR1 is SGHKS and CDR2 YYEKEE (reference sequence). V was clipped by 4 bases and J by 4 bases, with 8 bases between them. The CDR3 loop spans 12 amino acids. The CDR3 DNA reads TGTGCCAGCAGCAACCTAGGAGAGACCCAGTACTTC. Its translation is CASSNLGETQYF.

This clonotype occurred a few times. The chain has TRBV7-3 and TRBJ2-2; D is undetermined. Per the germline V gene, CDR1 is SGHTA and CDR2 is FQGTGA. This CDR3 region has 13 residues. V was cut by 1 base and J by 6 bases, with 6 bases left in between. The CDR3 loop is CASSLISPGELFF. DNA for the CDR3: TGTGCCAGCAGCTTAATTTCCCCCGGGGAGCTGTTTTTT.

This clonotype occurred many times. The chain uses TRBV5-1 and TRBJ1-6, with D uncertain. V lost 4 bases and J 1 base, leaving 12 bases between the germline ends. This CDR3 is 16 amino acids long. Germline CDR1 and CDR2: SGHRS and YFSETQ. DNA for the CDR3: TGCGCCAGCAGCCTCTCAGGAGCTTCCTATAATTCACCCCTCCACTTT. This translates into CASSLSGASYNSPLHF.

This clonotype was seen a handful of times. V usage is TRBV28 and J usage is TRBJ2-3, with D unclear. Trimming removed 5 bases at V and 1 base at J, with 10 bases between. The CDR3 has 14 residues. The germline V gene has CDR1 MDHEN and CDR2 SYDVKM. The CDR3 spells CASSPGPRTDTQYF. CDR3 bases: TGTGCCAGCAGTCCCGGGCCCCGCACAGATACGCAGTATTTT.

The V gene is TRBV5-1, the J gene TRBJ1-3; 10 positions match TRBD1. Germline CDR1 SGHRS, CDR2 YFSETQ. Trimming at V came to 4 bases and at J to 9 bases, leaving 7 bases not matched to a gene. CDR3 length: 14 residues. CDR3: CASSVGQGLRTIYF. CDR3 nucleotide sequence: TGCGCCAGCAGCGTGGGACAGGGGTTGCGCACCATATATTTT.

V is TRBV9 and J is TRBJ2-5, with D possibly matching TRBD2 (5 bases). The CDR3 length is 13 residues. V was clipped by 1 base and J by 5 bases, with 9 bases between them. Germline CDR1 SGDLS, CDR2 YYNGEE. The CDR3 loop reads CASSVSGEETQYF. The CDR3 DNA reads TGTGCCAGCAGCGTATCCGGGGAGGAGACCCAGTACTTC.

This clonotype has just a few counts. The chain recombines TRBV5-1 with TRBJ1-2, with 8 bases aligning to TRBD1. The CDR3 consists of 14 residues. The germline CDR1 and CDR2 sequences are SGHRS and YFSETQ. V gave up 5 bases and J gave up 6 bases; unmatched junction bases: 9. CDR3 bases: TGCGCCAGCAGTGCCCTACAGGGGGGTAATGGCTACACCTTC. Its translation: CASSALQGGNGYTF.

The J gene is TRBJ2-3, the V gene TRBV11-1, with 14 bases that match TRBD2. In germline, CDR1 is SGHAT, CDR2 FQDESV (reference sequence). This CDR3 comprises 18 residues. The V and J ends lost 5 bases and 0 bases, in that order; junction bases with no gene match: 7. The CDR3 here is CASSEGTSGGYSTDTQYF. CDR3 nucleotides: TGTGCCAGCAGCGAGGGGACTAGCGGGGGCTACAGCACAGATACGCAGTATTTT. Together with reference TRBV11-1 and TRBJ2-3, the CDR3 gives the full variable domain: EAEVAQSPRYKITEKSQAVAFWCDPISGHATLYWYRQILGQGPELLVQFQDESVVDDSQLPKDRFSAERLKGVDSTLKIQPAELGDSAMYLCASSEGTSGGYSTDTQYFGPGTRLTVL.

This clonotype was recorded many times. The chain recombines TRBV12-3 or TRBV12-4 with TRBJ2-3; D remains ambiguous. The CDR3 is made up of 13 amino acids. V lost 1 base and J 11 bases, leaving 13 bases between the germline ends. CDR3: CASSLGRAYEQYF. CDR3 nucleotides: TGTGCCAGCAGTTTAGGAAGGGCTTATGAGCAGTATTTT.

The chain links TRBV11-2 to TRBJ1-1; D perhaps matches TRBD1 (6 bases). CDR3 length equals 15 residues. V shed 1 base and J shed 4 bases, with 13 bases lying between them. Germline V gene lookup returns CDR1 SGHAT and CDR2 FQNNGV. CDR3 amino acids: CASSLVEAGATEAFF. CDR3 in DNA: TGTGCCAGCAGCTTAGTGGAGGCAGGGGCCACTGAAGCTTTCTTT.

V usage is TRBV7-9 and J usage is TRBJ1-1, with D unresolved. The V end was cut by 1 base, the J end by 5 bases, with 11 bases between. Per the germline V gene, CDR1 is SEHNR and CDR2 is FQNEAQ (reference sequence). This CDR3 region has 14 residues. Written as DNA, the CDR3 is TGTGCCAGCAGCTTAGTAAGCGATGGGACTGAAGCTTTCTTT. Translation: CASSLVSDGTEAFF.

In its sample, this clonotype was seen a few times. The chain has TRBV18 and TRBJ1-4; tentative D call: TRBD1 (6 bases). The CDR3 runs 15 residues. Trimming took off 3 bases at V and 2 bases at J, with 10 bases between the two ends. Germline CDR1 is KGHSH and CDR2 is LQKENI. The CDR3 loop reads CASSPRTATNEKLFF. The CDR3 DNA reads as TGTGCCAGCTCACCGCGGACAGCCACTAATGAAAAACTGTTTTTT.

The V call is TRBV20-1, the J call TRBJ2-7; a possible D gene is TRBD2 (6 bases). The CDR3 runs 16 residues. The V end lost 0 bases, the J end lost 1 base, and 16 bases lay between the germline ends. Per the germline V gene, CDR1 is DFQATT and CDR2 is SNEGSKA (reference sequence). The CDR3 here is CSARDGSGLFSYEQYF. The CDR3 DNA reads TGCAGTGCTAGAGATGGGAGCGGGCTTTTTTCCTACGAGCAGTACTTC.

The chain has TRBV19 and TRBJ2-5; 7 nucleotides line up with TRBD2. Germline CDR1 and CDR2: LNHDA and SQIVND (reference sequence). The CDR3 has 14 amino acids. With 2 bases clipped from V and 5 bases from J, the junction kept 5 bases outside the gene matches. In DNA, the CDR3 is TGTGCCAGTAGTATATCGGGGGGTCGGGAGACCCAGTACTTC. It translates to CASSISGGRETQYF.

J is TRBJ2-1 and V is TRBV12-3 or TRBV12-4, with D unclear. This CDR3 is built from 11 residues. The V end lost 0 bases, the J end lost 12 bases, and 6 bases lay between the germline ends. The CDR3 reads CASSLAGRQFF. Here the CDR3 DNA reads TGTGCCAGCAGTTTAGCCGGAAGGCAGTTCTTC.

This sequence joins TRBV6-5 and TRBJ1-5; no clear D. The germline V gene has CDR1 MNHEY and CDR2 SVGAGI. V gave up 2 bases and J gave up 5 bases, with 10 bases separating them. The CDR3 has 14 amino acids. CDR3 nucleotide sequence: TGTGCCAGCAGTTACGATGGGTCTTATCAGCCCCAGCATTTT. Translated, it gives CASSYDGSYQPQHF.

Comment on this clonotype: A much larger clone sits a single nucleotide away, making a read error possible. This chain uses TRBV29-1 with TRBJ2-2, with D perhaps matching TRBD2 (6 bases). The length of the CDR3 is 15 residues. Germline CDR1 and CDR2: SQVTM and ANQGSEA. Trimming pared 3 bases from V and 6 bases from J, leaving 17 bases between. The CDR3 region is CSVDGQAGTPGELFF. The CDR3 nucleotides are TGCAGCGTTGACGGCCAAGCGGGTACCCCCGGGGAGCTGTTTTTT.

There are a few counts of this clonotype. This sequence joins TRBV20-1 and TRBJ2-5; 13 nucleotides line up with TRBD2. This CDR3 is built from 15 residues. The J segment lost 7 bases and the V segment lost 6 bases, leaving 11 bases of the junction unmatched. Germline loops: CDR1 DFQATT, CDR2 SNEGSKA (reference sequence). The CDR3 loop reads CSAPLLAGGPGTQYF. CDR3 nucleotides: TGCAGTGCACCTCTACTAGCGGGGGGGCCCGGGACCCAGTACTTC.